Following are 12 T cell receptor beta chains from one sample sequenced in a study of blood T cells in healthy people across ages. Through a sample-barcoded 5' primer and a J-beta primer mix, a second PCR was run for roughly 6 to 11 cycles. TCRdb ran MiXCR on the 5' RACE reads and lists one entry per CDR3 protein. The sample contains more than 900,000 distinct CDR3 sequences, approximately 25% of which appear only once. These sequences were also reported in another study, on T cells of mothers and their children.

The material sequenced was blood. These receptor sequences come from a girl aged 2-15 years in good health.

Notes on this clonotype: The junction does not match germline at one end; this may be a read error. V is TRBV5-1 and J is TRBJ2-5; the D is unclear. The J call may be in error: the DNA end matches TRBJ2-7 better. The CDR3 is made up of 13 amino acids. CDR1 SGHRS and CDR2 YFSETQ come from the germline V gene. In DNA form, the CDR3 reads TGTGCCAGCAGCTTAGAGCCTAATTACGAGCAGTACTTC. Its protein product is CASSLEPNYEQYF.

This clonotype showed up just a few times. The gene calls are TRBV6-5 and TRBJ2-5; the D gene could be TRBD1 or TRBD2 (6 bases each). The better agreement between TRBJ2-7 and the DNA end casts doubt on the J call. Germline CDR1 reads MNHEY; CDR2 reads SVGAGI. The CDR3 spans 15 residues. The chain's CDR3 is CASSSPGAVPYEQYF. The CDR3 DNA sequence: TGTGCCAGCAGTTCCCCGGGGGCAGTCCCCTACGAGCAGTACTTC.

The chain employs TRBV12-3 or TRBV12-4 and TRBJ1-2; TRBD1 might be the D (5 bases). CDR3 length: 13 amino acids. V was shortened by 8 bases and J by 6 bases, with 16 bases between the two germline ends. DNA of the CDR3: TGTGCCAGCCAGCCATGGGGCGGAGATGGCTACACCTTC. Its protein is CASQPWGGDGYTF.

The V gene is TRBV12-3 or TRBV12-4, the J gene TRBJ2-7; the D is unclear. Trimming shortened V by 1 base and J by 0 bases, and 10 bases separated the two germline ends. The CDR3 is 15 amino acids. CDR3: CASSLGPVSSYEQYF. DNA of the CDR3: TGTGCCAGCAGTTTAGGTCCTGTGAGCTCCTACGAGCAGTACTTC.

This clonotype was found a few times. The rearrangement uses TRBV27 and TRBJ2-5; 7 nucleotides agree with TRBD2. CDR1 is MNHEY, CDR2 SMNVEV, per germline (reference sequence). CDR3 length equals 16 residues. Losses at the gene ends were 2 bases for V and 11 bases for J; bases not matched to a gene: 17. The CDR3 DNA reads as TGTGCCAGCAGTTTAAAGGGTCCGGGAGGCCTAGGAGAGCAGTACTTC. Translated, it gives CASSLKGPGGLGEQYF.

The rearrangement uses TRBV5-1 and TRBJ2-3; TRBD1 agrees at 9 bases. The CDR3 spans 16 residues. The germline CDR1 and CDR2 sequences are SGHRS and YFSETQ. V shed 4 bases, J shed 0 bases, and the junction held 6 bases outside the gene matches. The CDR3 DNA follows: TGCGCCAGCAGCGGGACAGGGCCTACTAGCACAGATACGCAGTATTTT. It specifies CASSGTGPTSTDTQYF.

The chain recombines TRBV29-1 with TRBJ2-2; tentatively, D is TRBD1 (6 bases). Germline V gene sequence: CDR1 SQVTM, CDR2 ANQGSEA. Trimming cost V 3 bases and J 5 bases, with 10 bases left between them. The CDR3 has 13 residues. CDR3 region: CSVEPQGTGELFF. CDR3 DNA sequence: TGCAGCGTTGAGCCACAGGGTACCGGGGAGCTGTTTTTT.

The gene calls are TRBV6-6 and TRBJ2-7; unclear D gene. Deletions cut 2 bases from V and 5 bases from J, with 13 bases between. The CDR3 totals 14 residues. Germline V gene lookup returns CDR1 MNHNY and CDR2 SVGAGI (reference sequence). The CDR3 reads CASSYGPASNEQYF. The CDR3, as DNA: TGTGCCAGCAGTTACGGACCGGCAAGCAACGAGCAGTACTTC.

This clonotype was detected only a few times. The chain has TRBV7-3 and TRBJ2-2; D gene ambiguous. The V end was cut by 1 base, the J end by 6 bases, with 15 bases between. CDR3 length equals 16 residues. Per the germline V gene, CDR1 is SGHTA and CDR2 is FQGTGA. Here the CDR3 DNA reads TGTGCCAGCAGCTTAAGTGGGCTGGAGATATCCGGGGAGCTGTTTTTT. Protein sequence: CASSLSGLEISGELFF. The complete variable domain, with remaining parts taken from reference TRBV7-3 and TRBJ2-2, reads GAGVSQTPSNKVTEKGKYVELRCDPISGHTALYWYRQSLGQGPEFLIYFQGTGAADDSGLPNDRFFAVRPEGSVSTLKIQRTERGDSAVYLCASSLSGLEISGELFFGEGSRLTVL.

The chain couples TRBV6-6 to TRBJ1-1, with a possible D match to TRBD1 (5 bases). V was shortened by 7 bases and J by 1 base, with 19 bases between the two germline ends. The length of the CDR3 is 16 residues. CDR1 and CDR2 (germline): MNHNY, SVGAGI (reference sequence). The CDR3 coding sequence is TGTGCCAGCATCCTACAACCGGGGCAGTGGAACACTGAAGCTTTCTTT. Residues: CASILQPGQWNTEAFF.

This chain joins TRBV29-1 and TRBJ2-5; possible D gene TRBD2, 5 bases. Germline assignment: CDR1 SQVTM and CDR2 ANQGSEA. This CDR3 is 14 amino acids long. Trimming left V 7 bases short and J 5 bases short, with 20 bases between. The CDR3 here is CSAMIVEGGETQYF. The CDR3 DNA reads TGCAGCGCGATGATTGTAGAGGGTGGGGAGACCCAGTACTTC. Using reference TRBV29-1 and TRBJ2-5 for the parts outside the CDR3, the full variable domain is SAVISQKPSRDICQRGTSLTIQCQVDSQVTMMFWYRQQPGQSLTLIATANQGSEATYESGFVIDKFPISRPNLTFSTLTVSNMSPEDSSIYLCSAMIVEGGETQYFGPGTRLLVL.

This chain joins TRBV29-1 and TRBJ2-7; TRBD1 matches at 8 bases. CDR1 and CDR2 (germline): SQVTM, ANQGSEA. This CDR3 region has 13 residues. V lost 6 bases to trimming and J lost 2 bases; unmatched junction nucleotides: 6. The DNA for the CDR3 is TGCAGCGTCCGGACAGGGATCACCTACGAGCAGTACTTC. This codes for CSVRTGITYEQYF.